This TCR beta chain was sequenced for a study of T cells after yellow fever vaccination. Findings and caveats of the study: Of the clonotypes, a small share occurred in both CD4 and CD8 compartments. The secondary response was weaker, and its peak arrived faster, on day 5 versus 15. Almost all vaccine-responding clonotypes could not be detected on day 0 in sorted memory subsets.

Template switching with 5'RACE generated the TCR cDNA and added a universal primer site and UMIs. TCRdb itself ran the 5' RACE reads through MiXCR, one entry per CDR3 protein. The sample yields approximately 31,000 distinct CDR3 sequences, over 9.5% seen once. Between the trimmed V and J ends, which lost 8 bases and 5 bases, there was a span of 15 bases. Germline-derived CDR1 and CDR2 are DFQATT and SNEGSKA (reference sequence). The CDR3 extends over 12 amino acids. This clonotype was seen many times. The gene calls are TRBV20-1 and TRBJ1-1; D is perhaps TRBD1 (6 bases). This TCR derives from a man younger than 35 who received the YFV17D yellow fever vaccine. The sequenced sample was PBMCs, either bulk or a sorted T-cell subset (CD4+, CD8+, memory, or dextramer-sorted; not recorded which), obtained approximately 16 days after the first yellow fever vaccination. The CDR3 sequence is CSPAGGPTEAFF. The CDR3 DNA is TGCAGTCCTGCTGGGGGGCCAACTGAAGCTTTCTTT.